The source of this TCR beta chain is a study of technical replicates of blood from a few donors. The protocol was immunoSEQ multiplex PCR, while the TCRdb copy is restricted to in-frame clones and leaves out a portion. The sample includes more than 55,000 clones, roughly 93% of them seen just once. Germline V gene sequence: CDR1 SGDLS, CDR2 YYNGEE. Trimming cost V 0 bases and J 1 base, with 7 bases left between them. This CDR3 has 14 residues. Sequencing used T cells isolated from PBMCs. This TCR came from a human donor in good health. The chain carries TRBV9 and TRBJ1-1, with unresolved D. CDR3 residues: CASSVDGRNTEAFF. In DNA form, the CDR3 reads TGTGCCAGCAGCGTAGATGGGAGGAACACTGAAGCTTTCTTT.